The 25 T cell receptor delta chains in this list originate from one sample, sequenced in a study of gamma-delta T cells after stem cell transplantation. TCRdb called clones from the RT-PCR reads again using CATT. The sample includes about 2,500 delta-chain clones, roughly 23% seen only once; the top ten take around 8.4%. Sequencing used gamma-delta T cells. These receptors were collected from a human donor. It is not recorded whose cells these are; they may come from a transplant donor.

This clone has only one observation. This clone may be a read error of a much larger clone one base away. CDR3 amino acids: CACDTGGRYTYKLIF. CDR3 bases: TGTGCCTGTGACACTGGGGGACGGTACACCTATAAACTCATCTTT. The chain recombines TRDV2 with TRDJ1, with TRDD3 matching 7 bases. TCRdb lists no J gene, so it was determined here by aligning the DNA to germline. Germline lookup yields CDR1 GEAIGNYY and CDR2 EKD. The CDR3 spans 15 residues.

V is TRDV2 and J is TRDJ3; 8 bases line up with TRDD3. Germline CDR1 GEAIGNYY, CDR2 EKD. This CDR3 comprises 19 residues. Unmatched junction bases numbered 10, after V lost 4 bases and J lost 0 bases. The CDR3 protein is CACETVLGAISWDTRQMFF. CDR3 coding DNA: TGTGCCTGTGAAACCGTACTGGGGGCCATCTCCTGGGACACCCGACAGATGTTTTTC.

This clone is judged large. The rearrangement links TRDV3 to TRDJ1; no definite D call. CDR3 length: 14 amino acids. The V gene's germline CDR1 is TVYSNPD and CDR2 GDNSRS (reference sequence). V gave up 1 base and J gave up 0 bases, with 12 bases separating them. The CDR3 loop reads CAFTGTPYTDKLIF. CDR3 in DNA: TGTGCCTTTACTGGTACACCTTACACCGATAAACTCATCTTT.

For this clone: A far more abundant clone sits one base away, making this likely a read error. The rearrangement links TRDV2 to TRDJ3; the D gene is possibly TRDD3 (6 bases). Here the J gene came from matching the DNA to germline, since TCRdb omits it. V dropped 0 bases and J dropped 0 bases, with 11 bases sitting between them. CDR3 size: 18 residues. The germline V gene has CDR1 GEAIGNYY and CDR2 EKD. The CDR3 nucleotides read TGTGCCTGTGACACCGCTGGGGTATACTCCTGGGACACCCGACAGATGTTTTTC. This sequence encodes CACDTAGVYSWDTRQMFF.

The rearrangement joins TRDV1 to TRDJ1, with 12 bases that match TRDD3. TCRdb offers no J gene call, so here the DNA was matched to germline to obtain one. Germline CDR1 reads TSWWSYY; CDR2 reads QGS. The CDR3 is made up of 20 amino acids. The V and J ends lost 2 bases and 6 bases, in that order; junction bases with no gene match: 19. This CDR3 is CALGESTMTGGYLSPYKLIF. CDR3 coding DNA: TGTGCTCTTGGGGAATCGACCATGACTGGGGGATACTTGTCCCCCTATAAACTCATCTTT.

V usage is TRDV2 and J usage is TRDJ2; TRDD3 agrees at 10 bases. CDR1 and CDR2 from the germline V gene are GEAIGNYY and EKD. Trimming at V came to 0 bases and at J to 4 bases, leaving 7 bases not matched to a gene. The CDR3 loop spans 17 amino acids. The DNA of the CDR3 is TGTGCCTGTGACACCGGGTTTGGGGGATACCCGACAGCACAACTCTTCTTT. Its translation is CACDTGFGGYPTAQLFF.

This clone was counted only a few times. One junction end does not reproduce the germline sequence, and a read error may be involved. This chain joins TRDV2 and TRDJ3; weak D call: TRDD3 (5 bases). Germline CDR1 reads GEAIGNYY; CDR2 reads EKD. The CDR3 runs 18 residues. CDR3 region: CACDNPVGYSWDTLQMFF. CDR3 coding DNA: TGTGCCTGTGACAATCCTGTGGGCTACTCCTGGGACACCCTACAGATGTTTTTC.

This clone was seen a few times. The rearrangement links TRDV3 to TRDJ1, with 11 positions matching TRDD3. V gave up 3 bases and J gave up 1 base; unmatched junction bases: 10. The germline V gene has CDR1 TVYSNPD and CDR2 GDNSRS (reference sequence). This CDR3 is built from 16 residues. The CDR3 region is CAFSCGGYAATDKLIF. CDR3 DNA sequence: TGTGCCTTCTCCTGTGGGGGATACGCGGCCACCGATAAACTCATCTTT.

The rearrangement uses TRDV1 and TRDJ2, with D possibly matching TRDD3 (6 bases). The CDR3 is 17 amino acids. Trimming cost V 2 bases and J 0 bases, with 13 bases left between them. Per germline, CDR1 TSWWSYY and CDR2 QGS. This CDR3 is CALGETLGAPLTAQLFF. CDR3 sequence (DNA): TGTGCTCTTGGGGAAACATTGGGGGCCCCTTTGACAGCACAACTCTTCTTT.

This CDR3 reads CALGTDPNWGILGYADKLIF. The CDR3 coding sequence is TGTGCTCTTGGGACAGACCCCAACTGGGGGATATTGGGGTACGCCGATAAACTCATCTTT. The chain has TRDV1 and TRDJ1; 11 bases are a match to TRDD3. Here the J gene came from matching the DNA to germline, since TCRdb omits it. This CDR3 is 20 amino acids long. The V gene's germline CDR1 is TSWWSYY and CDR2 QGS. The trim removed 5 bases at V and 3 bases at J, leaving 20 bases unmatched.

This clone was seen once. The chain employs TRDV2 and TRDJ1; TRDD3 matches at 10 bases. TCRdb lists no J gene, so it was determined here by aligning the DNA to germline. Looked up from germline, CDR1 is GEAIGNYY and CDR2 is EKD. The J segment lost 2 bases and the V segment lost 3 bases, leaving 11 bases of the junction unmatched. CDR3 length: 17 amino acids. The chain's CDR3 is CACDSRRGDTRTDKLIF. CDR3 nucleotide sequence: TGTGCCTGTGACTCGAGACGGGGGGATACGAGGACCGATAAACTCATCTTT.

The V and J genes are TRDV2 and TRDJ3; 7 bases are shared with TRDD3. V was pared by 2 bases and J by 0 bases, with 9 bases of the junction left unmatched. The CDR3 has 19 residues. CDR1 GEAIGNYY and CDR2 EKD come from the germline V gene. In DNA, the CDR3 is TGTGCCTGTGACATTATACTGGGGCGTAGCTCCTGGGACACCCGACAGATGTTTTTC. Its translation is CACDIILGRSSWDTRQMFF.

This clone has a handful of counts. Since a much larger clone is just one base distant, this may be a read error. CDR3 protein: CACDTGGYATLDTRQMFF. The CDR3 region has the DNA TGTGCCTGTGACACTGGGGGATACGCCACCTTGGACACCCGACAGATGTTTTTC. The V gene is TRDV2, the J gene TRDJ3, with 11 bases lining up with TRDD3. V lost 1 base and J lost 6; bases outside the gene matches: 7. Germline V gene data show CDR1 as GEAIGNYY and CDR2 as EKD. The CDR3 runs to 18 residues.

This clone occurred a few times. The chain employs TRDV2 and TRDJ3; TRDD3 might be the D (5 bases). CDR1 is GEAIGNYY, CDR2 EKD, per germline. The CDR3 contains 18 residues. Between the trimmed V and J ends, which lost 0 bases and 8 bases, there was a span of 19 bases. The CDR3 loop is CACDTVDRGSLYTRQMFF. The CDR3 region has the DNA TGTGCCTGTGACACCGTGGATAGGGGCTCCTTGTACACCCGACAGATGTTTTTC.

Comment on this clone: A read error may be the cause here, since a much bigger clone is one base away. CDR3 DNA: TGTGCCTGTGATCCGTACTGGGGGAGAGACTCCGCGACCGATAAACTCATCTTT. It is translated as CACDPYWGRDSATDKLIF. V usage is TRDV2 and J usage is TRDJ1; TRDD3 agrees at 9 bases. This CDR3 region has 18 residues. The junction had 16 bases not matched to a gene; V was cut back by 4 bases and J by 2 bases. Germline V CDR1 and CDR2: GEAIGNYY, EKD.

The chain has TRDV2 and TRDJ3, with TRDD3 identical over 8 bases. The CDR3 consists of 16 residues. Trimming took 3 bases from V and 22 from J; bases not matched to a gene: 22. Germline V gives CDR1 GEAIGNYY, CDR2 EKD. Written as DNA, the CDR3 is TGTGCCTGTGACGTACTGGGGGTCTGGGACACCCTCCATATTTTTTTC. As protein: CACDVLGVWDTLHIFF.

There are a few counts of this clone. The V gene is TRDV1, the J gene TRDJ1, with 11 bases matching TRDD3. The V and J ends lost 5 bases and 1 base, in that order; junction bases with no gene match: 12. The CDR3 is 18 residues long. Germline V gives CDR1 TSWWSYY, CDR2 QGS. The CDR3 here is CALGWWGIRREPTDKLIF. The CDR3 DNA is TGTGCTCTTGGGTGGTGGGGGATACGCAGGGAACCCACCGATAAACTCATCTTT.

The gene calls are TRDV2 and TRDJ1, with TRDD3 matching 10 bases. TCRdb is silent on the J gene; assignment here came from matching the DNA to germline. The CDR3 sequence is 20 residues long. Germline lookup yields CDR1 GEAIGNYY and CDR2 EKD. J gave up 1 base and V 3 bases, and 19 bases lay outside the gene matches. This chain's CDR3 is CACDASGRGDTRGGTDKLIF. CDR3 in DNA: TGTGCCTGTGACGCTAGCGGAAGGGGGGATACGCGGGGTGGCACCGATAAACTCATCTTT.

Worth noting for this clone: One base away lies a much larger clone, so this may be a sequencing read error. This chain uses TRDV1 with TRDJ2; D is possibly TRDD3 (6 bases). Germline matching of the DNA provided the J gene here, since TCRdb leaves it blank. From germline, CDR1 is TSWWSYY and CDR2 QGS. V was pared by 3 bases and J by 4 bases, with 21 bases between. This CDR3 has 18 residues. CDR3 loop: CALGDRSPGETTTAQLFF. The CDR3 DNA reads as TGTGCTCTTGGGGACCGCTCCCCGGGGGAAACCACGACAGCACAACTCTTCTTT.

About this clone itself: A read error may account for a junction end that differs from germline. CDR3 amino acids: CAPGGISQGQGRGDTKDTDKLIF. The CDR3 DNA reads as TGTGCTCCTGGGGGAATCTCCCAAGGCCAAGGGCGGGGGGATACAAAGGACACCGATAAACTCATCTTT. The chain carries TRDV1 and TRDJ1; 9 nucleotides agree with TRDD3. TCRdb records no J gene; here it was assigned by comparing the DNA to germline. CDR1 and CDR2 from the germline V gene are TSWWSYY and QGS. The CDR3 covers 23 residues.

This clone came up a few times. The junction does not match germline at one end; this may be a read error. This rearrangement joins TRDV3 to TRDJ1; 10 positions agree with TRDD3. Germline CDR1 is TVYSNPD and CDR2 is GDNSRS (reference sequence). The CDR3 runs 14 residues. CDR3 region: CALSSYDLGDKFIF. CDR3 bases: TGTGCCCTCTCCTCCTACGACCTGGGGGATAAATTCATCTTT. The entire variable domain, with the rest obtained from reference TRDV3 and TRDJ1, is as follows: CDKVTQSSPDQTVASGSEVVLLCTYDTVYSNPDLFWYRIRPDYSFQFVFYGDNSRSEGADFTQGRFSVKHILTQKAFHLVISPVRTEDSATYYCALSSYDLGDKFIFGKGTRVTVEP.

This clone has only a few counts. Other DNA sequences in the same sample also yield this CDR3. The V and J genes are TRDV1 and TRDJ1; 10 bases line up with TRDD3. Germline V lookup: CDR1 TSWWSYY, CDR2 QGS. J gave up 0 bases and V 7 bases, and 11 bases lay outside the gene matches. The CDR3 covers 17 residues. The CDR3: CALAFLLLGDYTDKLIF. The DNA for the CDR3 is TGTGCTCTTGCCTTCCTCCTACTGGGGGATTACACCGATAAACTCATCTTT.

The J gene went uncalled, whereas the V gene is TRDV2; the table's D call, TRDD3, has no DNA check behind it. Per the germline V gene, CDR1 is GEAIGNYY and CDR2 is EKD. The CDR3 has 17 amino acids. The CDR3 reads CACDTWENSWDTQKMIF. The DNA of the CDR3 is TGTGCCTGTGACACCTGGGAGAACTCCTGGGACACCCAGAAAATGATTTTC.

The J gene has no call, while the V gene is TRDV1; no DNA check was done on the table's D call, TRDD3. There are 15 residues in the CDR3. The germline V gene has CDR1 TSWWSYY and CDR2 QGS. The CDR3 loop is CARGNTTTVGDKLIF. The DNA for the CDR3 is TGTGCTCGTGGGAACACGACGACGGTGGGCGATAAGCTCATCTTT.

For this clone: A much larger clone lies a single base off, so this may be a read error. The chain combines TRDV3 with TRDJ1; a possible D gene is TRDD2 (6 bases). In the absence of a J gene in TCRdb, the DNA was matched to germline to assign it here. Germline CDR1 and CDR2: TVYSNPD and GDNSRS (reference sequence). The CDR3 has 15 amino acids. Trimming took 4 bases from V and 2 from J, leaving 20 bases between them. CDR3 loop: CASTPTLPLTDKLIF. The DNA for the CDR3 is TGTGCCTCTACGCCAACTCTTCCTTTGACCGATAAACTCATCTTT. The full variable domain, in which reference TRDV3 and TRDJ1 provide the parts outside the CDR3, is CDKVTQSSPDQTVASGSEVVLLCTYDTVYSNPDLFWYRIRPDYSFQFVFYGDNSRSEGADFTQGRFSVKHILTQKAFHLVISPVRTEDSATYYCASTPTLPLTDKLIFGKGTRVTVEP.